The clone carrying this T cell receptor beta chain was seen a handful of times. The data were taken from a study of T cell repertoires in cytomegalovirus infection. Study-level background: CMV infection plus the matching HLA type was flagged by public TCR beta signatures.

Each CDR3 protein gets one entry after TCRdb re-called the reads with MiXCR. The sample has about 490,000 distinct CDR3 sequences; 16% are singletons. Germline V gives CDR1 LNHDA, CDR2 SQIVND (reference sequence). The CDR3 extends over 15 amino acids. V lost 3 bases and J lost 7; bases outside the gene matches: 6. This TCR was sampled from a human donor in good health (CMV status not recorded). Some clones in this sample may be carry-over from other donors' samples. The V call is TRBV19, the J call TRBJ1-4, with 9 nucleotides matching TRBD1. The sample taken for sequencing was CD8+ T cells from PBMCs. Here the CDR3 DNA reads TGTGCCAGTAGTATTCGGGACAGGGCGGCTGAAAAACTGTTTTTT. Its protein is CASSIRDRAAEKLFF.